This T cell receptor (beta chain) was identified during a study of regulatory T cells in long-lasting Graves disease. CDR1 and CDR2 (germline): SGHRS, YFSETQ. This CDR3 is 18 amino acids long. The V gene lost 4 bases and the J gene lost 2 bases, with 19 bases spanning the gap. The TCR beta library used iRepertoire HTBI primers with Arm-PCR amplification of CDR3. TCRdb reanalysed the multiplex PCR reads using MiXCR and keeps one entry per CDR3 protein. The table has 400,000 to 550,000 distinct CDR3 sequences, 16% seen once. Time point here: newly diagnosed GD, antithyroid drugs for less than 3 months. PBMCs provided the RNA from which the TCR library was made. These records were also assigned to another study, of T cells in Graves' hyperthyroidism and ophthalmopathy.

Source: peripheral blood mononuclear cells (PBMCs), taken at new diagnosis, from a patient treated with antithyroid drugs. The V call is TRBV5-1, the J call TRBJ2-6; perhaps D is TRBD1 or TRBD2 (6 bases each). The sequence was collected from a woman aged 25 to 39 with Graves disease. CDR3 nucleotides: TGCGCCAGCAGCCCCCAGAGGGGGGCCCTCCCTGGGGCCAACGTCCTGACTTTC. Its translation is CASSPQRGALPGANVLTF.